This T cell receptor beta chain stems from a study of CD8+CD57+ T cells in acquired aplastic anemia. This clonotype was counted many times. Germline V gene lookup returns CDR1 MGHDK and CDR2 SYGVNS. V was pared by 7 bases and J by 0 bases, with 7 bases between. The CDR3 contains 14 residues. Genomic DNA, the template, was used for profiling of the TCR beta VDJ and CDR3. MiXCR was run by TCRdb on the reads, yielding one entry per CDR3 protein. The sample comprises a few hundred thousand distinct CDR3 sequences, about a third of which are singletons, and nearly 0.85% rests with the top ten. It was patients with CD8+CD57+ cell expansion by flow cytometry who were chosen for sequencing.

V gene TRBV25-1 combines with J gene TRBJ1-6, with unresolved D. The TCR sequence derives from a human donor with aplastic anemia. Material for sequencing was sorted CD4+, CD8+, or CD8+CD57+ T cells (not recorded which) from PBMCs. The CDR3 DNA is TGTGCCAGCACGGGAAGCTCCTATAATTCACCCCTCCACTTT. It codes for CASTGSSYNSPLHF.